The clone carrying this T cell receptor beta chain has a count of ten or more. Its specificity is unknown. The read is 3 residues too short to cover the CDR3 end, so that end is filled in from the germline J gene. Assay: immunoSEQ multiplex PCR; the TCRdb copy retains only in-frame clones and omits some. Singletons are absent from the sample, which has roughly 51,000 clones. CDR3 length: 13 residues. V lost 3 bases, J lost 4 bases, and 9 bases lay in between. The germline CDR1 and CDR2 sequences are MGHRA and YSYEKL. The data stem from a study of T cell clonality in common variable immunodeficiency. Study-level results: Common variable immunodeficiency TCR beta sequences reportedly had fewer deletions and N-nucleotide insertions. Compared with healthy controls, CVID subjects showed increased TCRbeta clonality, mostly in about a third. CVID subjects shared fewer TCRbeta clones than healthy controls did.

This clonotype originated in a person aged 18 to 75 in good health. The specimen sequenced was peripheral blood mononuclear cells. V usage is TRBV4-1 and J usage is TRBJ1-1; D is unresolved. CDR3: CASSHISGTEAFF. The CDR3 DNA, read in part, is TGCGCCAGCAGCCATATTTCAGGCACTGAA.